Below, 20 T cell receptor beta chains from the same sample are listed, as sequenced in a study of T cells expressing NK-cell markers. TCRdb re-called the 5' RACE reads and shows each CDR3 protein once, DNA omitted. Its clone listing holds 350,000 to 450,000 distinct CDR3 sequences. Material: blood T cells: a sorted CD56 or NKG2C T cell subset, CD4+ or CD8+ T cells, or bulk PBMC T cells (not recorded which). These receptors were collected from a man aged 18-75 years in good health.

J is TRBJ2-3 and V is TRBV11-3; TCRdb names TRBD2, which stays unverified in the absence of DNA. Germline V gives CDR1 SGHNT, CDR2 YENEEA. The CDR3 length is 17 residues. The CDR3 loop reads CASSYGIIAGAGDTQYF.

The chain recombines TRBV5-1 with TRBJ1-6; TCRdb designates TRBD1, a call that cannot be tested without DNA. The CDR3 sequence is 15 residues long. CDR1 and CDR2 from the germline V gene are SGHRS and YFSETQ. CDR3 residues: CASSLAGTERSPLHF.

The chain uses TRBV27 and TRBJ2-3. This CDR3 is built from 17 residues. Germline V gene data show CDR1 as MNHEY and CDR2 as SMNVEV (reference sequence). The CDR3 protein is CASSFSGRSYFTDTQYF.

The chain couples TRBV20-1 to TRBJ2-5; TCRdb gives TRBD2 as the D gene, but with no DNA this cannot be confirmed. The CDR3 has 11 amino acids. Per germline, CDR1 DFQATT and CDR2 SNEGSKA (reference sequence). This chain's CDR3 is CTAGGVETQYF.

This chain links TRBV7-2 with TRBJ1-2. Germline V gives CDR1 SGHTA, CDR2 FQGNSA. The CDR3 spans 12 residues. The CDR3 loop is CASSLRQWDYTF.

The rearrangement joins TRBV5-1 to TRBJ2-1; TCRdb indicates TRBD1, and absent DNA this call remains unverified. CDR3 size: 15 residues. The V gene's germline CDR1 is SGHRS and CDR2 YFSETQ. CDR3 sequence: CASIATGGLSNEQFF. The complete variable domain, with remaining parts taken from reference TRBV5-1 and TRBJ2-1, reads KAGVTQTPRYLIKTRGQQVTLSCSPISGHRSVSWYQQTPGQGLQFLFEYFSETQRNKGNFPGRFSGRQFSNSRSEMNVSTLELGDSALYLCASIATGGLSNEQFFGPGTRLTVL.

CDR3: CASSPRGQTKNIQYF. V usage is TRBV7-9 and J usage is TRBJ2-4; checking the TCRdb D call of TRBD1 is not possible without DNA. The CDR3 sequence is 15 residues long. Germline V CDR1 and CDR2: SEHNR, FQNEAQ (reference sequence).

The CDR3 reads CASSSRGGIYEKLFF. The chain couples TRBV12-3 or TRBV12-4 to TRBJ1-4. This CDR3 has 15 residues.

V is TRBV27 and J is TRBJ1-3. The CDR3 is made up of 13 amino acids. In germline, CDR1 is MNHEY, CDR2 SMNVEV (reference sequence). Here the CDR3 reads CATALNAGNTIYF.

The rearrangement links TRBV5-1 to TRBJ2-1; TCRdb calls TRBD1, which cannot be checked without DNA. This CDR3 has 16 amino acids. The germline V gene has CDR1 SGHRS and CDR2 YFSETQ. The CDR3 here is CASSHKGRYTYNEQFF.

The rearrangement links TRBV5-6 to TRBJ1-4; with no DNA, the TCRdb D assignment of TRBD1 cannot be verified. Germline V gene sequence: CDR1 SGHDT, CDR2 YYEEEE. This CDR3 region has 15 residues. CDR3 protein: CASSTRGHFNEKLFF.

The gene calls are TRBV7-9 and TRBJ2-3; lacking DNA, the TRBD2 call made by TCRdb goes unchecked. Germline loops: CDR1 SEHNR, CDR2 FQNEAQ (reference sequence). The CDR3 consists of 16 residues. The CDR3 sequence is CASSPAGTQTADTQYF.

The rearrangement uses TRBV3-1 and TRBJ1-6. Germline assignment: CDR1 LGHDT and CDR2 YNNKEL (reference sequence). The CDR3 has 12 residues. CDR3 in amino acids: CATRAYNSPLHF.

The chain recombines TRBV6-6 with TRBJ2-1; as DNA is missing, the TRBD2 call by TCRdb cannot be tested. CDR1 is MNHNY and CDR2 is SVGAGI in the germline V gene (reference sequence). This CDR3 spans 12 amino acids. CDR3 amino acids: CASLGGYNEQFF.

The gene calls are TRBV11-1 and TRBJ2-2. Germline V gives CDR1 SGHAT, CDR2 FQDESV (reference sequence). This CDR3 comprises 12 residues. The CDR3 sequence: CASRSGVGELFF.

The rearrangement links TRBV12-3 or TRBV12-4 to TRBJ1-4. The CDR3 length is 13 residues. The chain's CDR3 is CASRRQKGEKLFF.

The chain carries TRBV5-6 and TRBJ2-7; with no DNA, the TCRdb D assignment of TRBD1 cannot be verified. Per the germline V gene, CDR1 is SGHDT and CDR2 is YYEEEE. CDR3 length equals 15 residues. The CDR3 spells CASSLGGTRPYEQYF.

The chain recombines TRBV2 with TRBJ2-5; TCRdb designates TRBD1, a call that cannot be tested without DNA. The CDR3 consists of 15 residues. The germline V gene encodes CDR1 SNHLY and CDR2 FYNNEI. The CDR3 protein is CASGGGQDPRETQYF. Using reference TRBV2 and TRBJ2-5 for the parts outside the CDR3, the full variable domain is EPEVTQTPSHQVTQMGQEVILRCVPISNHLYFYWYRQILGQKVEFLVSFYNNEISEKSEIFDDQFSVERPDGSNFTLKIRSTKLEDSAMYFCASGGGQDPRETQYFGPGTRLLVL.

The genes are TRBV12-5 and TRBJ1-2; TCRdb picks TRBD1, but there is no DNA to check that call. The CDR3 spans 12 residues. Germline CDR1 reads LGHNT; CDR2 reads FRNRAP. CDR3: CASGLEGQFSTF.

J is TRBJ2-6 and V is TRBV7-8; TCRdb names TRBD2, which stays unverified in the absence of DNA. This CDR3 is built from 18 residues. Germline values: CDR1 SGHVS, CDR2 FQNEAQ. CDR3 amino acids: CASSPASTLTSGANVLTF.